These 8 T cell receptor beta chains were all obtained from the same sample, sequenced in a study of T cell responses to AZD1222 COVID-19 vaccine. This table comes from immunoSEQ multiplex PCR, and its TCRdb copy is limited to in-frame clones, with some not included. The sample contains approximately 94,000 clones, approximately 91% of which appear only once. The input for sequencing was peripheral blood, taken on day 0 of AZD1222 vaccination. These receptors were collected from an adult in good health.

The chain combines TRBV28 with TRBJ1-5; 9 bases fit TRBD1. The junction had 4 bases not matched to a gene; V was cut back by 5 bases and J by 5 bases. Germline V gives CDR1 MDHEN, CDR2 SYDVKM. The CDR3 totals 14 residues. The CDR3 DNA reads TGTGCCAGCAGTCGACAGGGGGTCTATCAGCCCCAGCATTTT. Amino acid sequence: CASSRQGVYQPQHF.

Written as DNA, the CDR3 is TGTGCCAGCAGCTTAGAGAGTCGGCAGCCCCAGCATTTT. This codes for CASSLESRQPQHF. The chain carries TRBV11-2 and TRBJ1-5; D remains unclear. CDR3 size: 13 residues. Trimming cost V 0 bases and J 7 bases, with 7 bases left between them. The germline V gene encodes CDR1 SGHAT and CDR2 FQNNGV.

This chain connects TRBV7-2 to TRBJ2-7, with 10 bases lining up with TRBD2. The CDR3 has 16 amino acids. Trimming at V came to 4 bases and at J to 5 bases, leaving 11 bases not matched to a gene. CDR1 SGHTA and CDR2 FQGNSA come from the germline V gene. The CDR3 DNA follows: TGTGCCAGCAGCTCCAAAAGCGGGAGGGCCGTAGACGAGCAGTACTTC. Amino acid sequence: CASSSKSGRAVDEQYF.

For the CDR3, the DNA is TGCGCCAGCAGCTTGGAGGGATCAACCGAGCAGTACTTC. It translates to CASSLEGSTEQYF. The rearrangement joins TRBV5-1 to TRBJ2-7; D is undetermined. CDR1 and CDR2 (germline): SGHRS, YFSETQ. The length of the CDR3 is 13 residues. Trimming took 0 bases from V and 6 from J, leaving 10 bases between them.

The rearrangement uses TRBV9 and TRBJ2-2; TRBD2 is a possible D gene (5 bases). Germline V lookup: CDR1 SGDLS, CDR2 YYNGEE. CDR3 length equals 17 residues. Trimming removed 0 bases at V and 3 bases at J, with 15 bases between. CDR3 in amino acids: CASSVAPQGSYTGELFF. CDR3 nucleotides: TGTGCCAGCAGCGTAGCCCCCCAAGGGAGCTACACCGGGGAGCTGTTTTTT.

CDR3 bases: TGTGCCAGCAGTTTGCCCACGGGACACATCAACACTGAAGCTTTCTTT. Encoded protein: CASSLPTGHINTEAFF. The J gene is TRBJ1-1, the V gene TRBV28; D is possibly TRBD1 (6 bases). The ends were cut back, 3 bases at V and 2 bases at J, with 16 bases in the middle. CDR1 is MDHEN and CDR2 is SYDVKM in the germline V gene. The CDR3 spans 16 residues.

CDR3 DNA sequence: TGTGCCTGGAGTGATAACTTCCTGACCCCTGAGGTGGGGGAGCTGTTTTTT. Translation gives CAWSDNFLTPEVGELFF. This sequence joins TRBV30 and TRBJ2-2; unclear D gene. Trimming pared 1 base from V and 8 bases from J, leaving 23 bases between. This CDR3 spans 17 amino acids. Germline assignment: CDR1 GTSNPN and CDR2 SVGIG (reference sequence).

V usage is TRBV7-2 and J usage is TRBJ2-7, with 12 bases identical to TRBD1. Germline-derived CDR1 and CDR2 are SGHTA and FQGNSA. The CDR3 is made up of 15 amino acids. After removal of 5 bases from V and 5 bases from J, the junction contained 7 bases not matched to a gene. Here the CDR3 reads CASSLSGTGGDEQYF. The CDR3 coding sequence is TGTGCCAGCAGCCTGAGCGGGACAGGGGGCGACGAGCAGTACTTC.